This T cell receptor beta chain was observed in a study of cytomegalovirus exposure and HLA in healthy donors. Trimming pared 4 bases from V and 2 bases from J, leaving 15 bases between. The CDR3 loop spans 14 amino acids. Germline V gene data show CDR1 as SQVTM and CDR2 as ANQGSEA. Points from the study as a whole: A later analysis linked around 15,000 TCR beta sequences to HLA alleles at 0.05 false discovery rate.

PCR employed 60 Vbeta and 13 Jbeta primers. Only in-frame clones appear in the TCRdb table, and some are missing; sequencing was by immunoSEQ multiplex PCR. The sample lists under 300,000 clones; around four fifths were seen once. A word on this clone: Its antigen is as yet unknown.

The rearrangement joins TRBV29-1 to TRBJ2-7; no clear D. Sequenced material: PBMCs. This receptor was identified in a woman aged 40-49 years in good health and CMV-seropositive. The CDR3 bases are TGCAGCGTTGTGTTTGCCCTGGCCCCCTACGAGCAGTACTTC. It translates to CSVVFALAPYEQYF.